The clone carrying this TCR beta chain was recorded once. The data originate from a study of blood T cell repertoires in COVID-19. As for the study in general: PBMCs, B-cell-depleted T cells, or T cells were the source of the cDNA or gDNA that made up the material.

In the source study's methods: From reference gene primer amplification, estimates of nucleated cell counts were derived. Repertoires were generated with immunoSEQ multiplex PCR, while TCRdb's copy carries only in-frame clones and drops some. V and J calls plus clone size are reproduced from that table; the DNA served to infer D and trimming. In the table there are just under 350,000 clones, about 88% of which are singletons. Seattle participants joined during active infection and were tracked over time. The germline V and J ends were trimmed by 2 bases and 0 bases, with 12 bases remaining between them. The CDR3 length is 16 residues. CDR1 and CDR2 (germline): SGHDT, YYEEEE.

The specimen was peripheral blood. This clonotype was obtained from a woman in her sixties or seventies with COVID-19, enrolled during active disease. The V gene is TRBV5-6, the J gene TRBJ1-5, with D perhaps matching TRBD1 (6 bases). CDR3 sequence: CASSFGGGYSNQPQHF. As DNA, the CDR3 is TGTGCCAGCAGCTTTGGCGGGGGCTATAGCAATCAGCCCCAGCATTTT. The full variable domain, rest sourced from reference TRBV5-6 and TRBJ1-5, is DAGVTQSPTHLIKTRGQQVTLRCSPKSGHDTVSWYQQALGQGPQFIFQYYEEEERQRGNFPDRFSGHQFPNYSSELNVNALLLGDSALYLCASSFGGGYSNQPQHFGDGTRLSIL.